This T cell receptor (beta chain) was captured in a study of T cell responses to AZD1222 COVID-19 vaccine. Trimming cost V 7 bases and J 4 bases, with 13 bases left between them. Germline CDR1 reads LNHDA; CDR2 reads SQIVND (reference sequence). This CDR3 is built from 13 residues. The data were produced by immunoSEQ multiplex PCR, yet TCRdb's version contains in-frame clones alone and is incomplete. The sample has about 140,000 clones, 91% seen once. Whole-study results and caveats: No repertoire was sampled before or during the peak T cell response, only after it.

On this clone itself: Antigen: not known.

Here the sequenced sample was peripheral blood, taken 28 days after the second dose of the MenACWY control vaccine. The clonotype was recovered from an adult who received the MenACWY meningococcal vaccine as a control. This chain joins TRBV19 and TRBJ1-2, with D maybe TRBD1 (6 bases). The CDR3 region has the DNA TGTGCCAGTAACAAAGACAGGATCTATGGCTACACCTTC. Its protein is CASNKDRIYGYTF.